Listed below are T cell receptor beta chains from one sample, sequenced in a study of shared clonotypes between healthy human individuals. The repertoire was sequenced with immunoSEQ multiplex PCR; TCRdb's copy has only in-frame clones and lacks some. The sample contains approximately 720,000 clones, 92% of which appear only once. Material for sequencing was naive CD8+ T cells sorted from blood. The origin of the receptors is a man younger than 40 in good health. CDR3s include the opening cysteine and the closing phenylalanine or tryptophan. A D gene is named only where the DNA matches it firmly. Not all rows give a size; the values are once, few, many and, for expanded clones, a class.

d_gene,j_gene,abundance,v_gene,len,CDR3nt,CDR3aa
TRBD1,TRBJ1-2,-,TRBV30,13,TGTGCCTGGAGTAGGGGGACAGACTATGGCTACACCTTC,CAWSRGTDYGYTF
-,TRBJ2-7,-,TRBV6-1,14,TGTGCCAGCAAGTCCCGAGGGGCAGCTTACGAGCAGTACTTC,CASKSRGAAYEQYF
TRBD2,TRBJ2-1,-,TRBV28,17,TGTGCCAGCAGTTCCGGGACTAGCGGGAGTATAGCCAATGAGCAGTTCTTC,CASSSGTSGSIANEQFF
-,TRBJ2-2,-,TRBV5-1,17,TGCGCCAGCAGCGCTTATCCGGGACCGACGAACACCGGGGAGCTGTTTTTT,CASSAYPGPTNTGELFF
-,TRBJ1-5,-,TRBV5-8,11,TGTGCCAGCAGCTTCAATCAGCCCCAGCATTTT,CASSFNQPQHF
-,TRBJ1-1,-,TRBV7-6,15,TGTGCCAGCAGCACGACAACCGGAAGACACACTGAAGCTTTCTTT,CASSTTTGRHTEAFF
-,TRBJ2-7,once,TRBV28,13,TGTGCCAGCAGTTTATGGGGACCCCACGAGCAGTACTTC,CASSLWGPHEQYF
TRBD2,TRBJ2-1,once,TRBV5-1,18,TGCGCCAGCAGCCGACTAGCGGGAGGGAACGCCCTCGGGGATGAGCAGTTCTTC,CASSRLAGGNALGDEQFF
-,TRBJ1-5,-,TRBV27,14,TGTGCCAGCGGACGCAGGAGGAGTAATCAGCCCCAGCATTTT,CASGRRRSNQPQHF
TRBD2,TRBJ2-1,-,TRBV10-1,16,TGCGCCAGCAGTCCTTCCATAGCGGGAGACATCTATGAGCAGTTCTTC,CASSPSIAGDIYEQFF
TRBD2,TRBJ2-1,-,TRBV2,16,TGTGCCATCATCCTTGAATATCCGGGACTATACAATGAGCAGTTCTTC,CAIILEYPGLYNEQFF
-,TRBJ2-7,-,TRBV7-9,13,TGTGCCAGCAGCTTAAACGGTCCCTACGAGCAGTACTTC,CASSLNGPYEQYF
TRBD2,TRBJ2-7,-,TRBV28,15,TGTGCCAGCAGTCCCCGTAGCGGGAGGGTCTACGAGCAGTACTTC,CASSPRSGRVYEQYF
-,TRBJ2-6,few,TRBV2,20,TGTGCCAGCAGTGGGAGTGGGCACGAAGCTACCGGCTCTGGGGCCAACGTCCTGACTTTC,CASSGSGHEATGSGANVLTF
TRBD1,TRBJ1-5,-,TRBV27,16,TGTGCCAGCAGTTTATCCGCTGGACAGGGCAATCAGCCCCAGCATTTT,CASSLSAGQGNQPQHF
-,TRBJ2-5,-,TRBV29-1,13,TGCAGCGTTTACCCAATGGCCCAAGAGACCCAGTACTTC,CSVYPMAQETQYF
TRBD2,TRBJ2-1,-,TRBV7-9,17,TGTGCCAGCACCGGACTAGCGGGAGAGTTGTCCTACAATGAGCAGTTCTTC,CASTGLAGELSYNEQFF
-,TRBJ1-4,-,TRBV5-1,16,TGCGCCAGCAGCTTGTATGGGGTGGCCTTGAAGGAAAAACTGTTTTTT,CASSLYGVALKEKLFF
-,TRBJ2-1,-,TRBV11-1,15,TGTGCCAGCAGCTTAGACGGTGGGGCAGACAATGAGCAGTTCTTC,CASSLDGGADNEQFF
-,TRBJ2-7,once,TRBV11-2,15,TGTGCCAGTTGCCTAGCGCTAGGAGGGTCCTACGAGCAGTACTTC,CASCLALGGSYEQYF
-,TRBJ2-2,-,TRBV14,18,TGTGCCAGCAGCCAAGTGGCCTGGGGGGCCCAGAACACCGGGGAGCTGTTTTTT,CASSQVAWGAQNTGELFF
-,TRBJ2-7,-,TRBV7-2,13,TGTGCCAGCAGCTTGGCTGGGACCTACGAGCAGTACTTC,CASSLAGTYEQYF
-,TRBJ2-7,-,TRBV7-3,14,TGTGCCAGCAGCTTATCCGGGATGCTCGACGAGCAGTACTTC,CASSLSGMLDEQYF
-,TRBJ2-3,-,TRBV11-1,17,TGTGCCAGCACCACCACCCAGGGGCGGGAAGGCCCAGATACGCAGTATTTT,CASTTTQGREGPDTQYF
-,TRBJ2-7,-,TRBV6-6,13,TGTGCCAGCAGTTACCAGGATGCATACGAGCAGTACTTC,CASSYQDAYEQYF
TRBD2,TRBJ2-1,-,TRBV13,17,TGTGCCAGCAGCTTAGTCGCTAGCGGGGTCCTCTACAATGAGCAGTTCTTC,CASSLVASGVLYNEQFF
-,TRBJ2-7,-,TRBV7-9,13,TGTGCCAGCAGATTGCCAGGTGGGGGCGAGCAGTACTTC,CASRLPGGGEQYF
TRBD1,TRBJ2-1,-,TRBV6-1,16,TGTGCCAGCAGTGAAGCCGCGGGACAGGGAGGGTATGAGCAGTTCTTC,CASSEAAGQGGYEQFF
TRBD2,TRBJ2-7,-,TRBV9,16,TGTGCCAGCAGCCCCCGTAGCGGGAGTTTTCTACTCGAGCAGTACTTC,CASSPRSGSFLLEQYF
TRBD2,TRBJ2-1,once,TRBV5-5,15,TGTGCCAGCAGCCCTGGGACTAGCGGAGGTAATGAGCAGTTCTTC,CASSPGTSGGNEQFF
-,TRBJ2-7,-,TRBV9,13,TGTGCCAGCAGCGGGGGGCCTGACGACGAGCAGTACTTC,CASSGGPDDEQYF
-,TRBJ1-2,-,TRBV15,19,TGTGCCACCAGCAGAGATCGACCCCCCACGGGGGTGATTCACTATGGCTACACCTTC,CATSRDRPPTGVIHYGYTF
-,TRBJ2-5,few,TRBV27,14,TGTGCCAGCAGTTTATTAGGGTGGGATGAGACCCAGTACTTC,CASSLLGWDETQYF
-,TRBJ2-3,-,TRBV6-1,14,TGTGCCAGCAGTGAACTGACTAGCACAGATACGCAGTATTTT,CASSELTSTDTQYF
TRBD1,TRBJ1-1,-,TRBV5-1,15,TGCGCCAGCAGCTTGTTGGTCCCGGGACAGGCTGAAGCTTTCTTT,CASSLLVPGQAEAFF
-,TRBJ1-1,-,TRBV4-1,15,TGCGCCAGCAGCTTGGGGCAGGGGTTGGGCACTGAAGCTTTCTTT,CASSLGQGLGTEAFF
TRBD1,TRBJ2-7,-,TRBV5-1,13,TGCGCCAGCAGCCGGGACAGCTACAACGAGCAGTACTTC,CASSRDSYNEQYF
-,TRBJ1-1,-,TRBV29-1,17,TGCAGCGCGTTAGGGGATAGTTTAATCAAAATGAACACTGAAGCTTTCTTT,CSALGDSLIKMNTEAFF
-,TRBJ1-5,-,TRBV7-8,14,TGTGCCAGCACCCAGGATATTCGCAATCAGCCCCAGCATTTT,CASTQDIRNQPQHF
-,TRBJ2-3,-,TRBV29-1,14,TGCAGCGTCTCACCCCTTGAGGGCACAGATACGCAGTATTTT,CSVSPLEGTDTQYF
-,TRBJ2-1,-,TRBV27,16,TGTGCCAGCAGTCCCTATCACGGGGATCGGGGTGTTGAGCAGTTCTTC,CASSPYHGDRGVEQFF
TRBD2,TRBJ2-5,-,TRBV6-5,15,TGTGCCAGCAGAGTTGGGCTAGCGGGAGCAGAGACCCAGTACTTC,CASRVGLAGAETQYF
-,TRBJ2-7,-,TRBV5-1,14,TGCGCCAGCAGCCCGGTCAGGGGCGGATACGAGCAGTACTTC,CASSPVRGGYEQYF
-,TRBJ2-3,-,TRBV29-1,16,TGCAGCGTTTGGCTATGGCTAGCAGATTCCACAGATACGCAGTATTTT,CSVWLWLADSTDTQYF
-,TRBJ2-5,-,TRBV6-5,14,TGTGCCAGCAGTTACTACAGTCACGCGGAGACCCAGTACTTC,CASSYYSHAETQYF
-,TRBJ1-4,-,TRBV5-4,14,TGTGCCAGCAGCTTGCTAGGGAACAATGAAAAACTGTTTTTT,CASSLLGNNEKLFF
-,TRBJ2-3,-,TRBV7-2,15,TGTGCCAGCAACAGAAGGGGAGTTAGCACAGATACGCAGTATTTT,CASNRRGVSTDTQYF
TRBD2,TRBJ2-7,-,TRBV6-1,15,TGTGCCAGCAGTGAAGGTTTAGCGGGACCCTACGAGCAGTACTTC,CASSEGLAGPYEQYF
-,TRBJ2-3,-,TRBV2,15,TGTGCCAGATCTCCGTACAGGGCTCATTCGGATACGCAGTATTTT,CARSPYRAHSDTQYF
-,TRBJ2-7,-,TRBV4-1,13,TGCGCCAGCAGCCGGGGGATCTTCTACGAGCAGTACTTC,CASSRGIFYEQYF
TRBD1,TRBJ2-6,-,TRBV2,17,TGTGCCAGCAGGGCCGGGACAGGGTCCTCTGGGGCCAACGTCCTGACTTTC,CASRAGTGSSGANVLTF
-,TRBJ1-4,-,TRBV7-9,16,TGTGCCAGCAGCTTGTGGACAAACCCAACTAATGAAAAACTGTTTTTT,CASSLWTNPTNEKLFF
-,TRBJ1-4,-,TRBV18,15,TGTGCCAGCTCACCCGCTACCGGGCATAATGAAAAACTGTTTTTT,CASSPATGHNEKLFF
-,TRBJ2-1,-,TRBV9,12,TGTGCCTCGCAGGACCTAAGGAATGAGCAGTTCTTC,CASQDLRNEQFF
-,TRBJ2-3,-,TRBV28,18,TGTGCCAGCAGTTTTACCGAGGGACTTTTGTCTAGCACAGATACGCAGTATTTT,CASSFTEGLLSSTDTQYF
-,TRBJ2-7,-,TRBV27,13,TGTGCCAGCAGGCTAGCTTCCTCCTACGAGCAGTACTTC,CASRLASSYEQYF
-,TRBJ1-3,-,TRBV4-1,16,TGCGCCAGCAGCCAAGTGCAGGCTCCTTCTGGAAACACCATATATTTT,CASSQVQAPSGNTIYF
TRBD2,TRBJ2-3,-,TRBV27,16,TGTGCCAGCAGTTTACGCCTAGCGGCTAGCACAGATACGCAGTATTTT,CASSLRLAASTDTQYF
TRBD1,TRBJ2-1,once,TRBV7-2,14,TGTGCCAGCAGCTTACCTGGACAGGGGTATGAGCAGTTCTTC,CASSLPGQGYEQFF
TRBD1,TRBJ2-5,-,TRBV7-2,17,TGTGCCAGCAGCTCGTACGGGACAGACCCTTTGCTAGAGACCCAGTACTTC,CASSSYGTDPLLETQYF